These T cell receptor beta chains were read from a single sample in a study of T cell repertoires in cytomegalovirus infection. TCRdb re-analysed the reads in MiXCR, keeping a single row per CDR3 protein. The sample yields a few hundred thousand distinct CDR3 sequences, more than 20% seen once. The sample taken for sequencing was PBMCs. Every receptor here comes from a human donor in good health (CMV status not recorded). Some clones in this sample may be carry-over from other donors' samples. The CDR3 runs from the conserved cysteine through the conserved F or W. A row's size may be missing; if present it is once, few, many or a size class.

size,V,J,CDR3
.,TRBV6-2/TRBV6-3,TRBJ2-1,CAAGAGNEQFF
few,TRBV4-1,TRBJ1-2,CASSQDSGKGHGYTF
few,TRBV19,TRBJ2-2,CASSSRRRTSGKNTGELFF
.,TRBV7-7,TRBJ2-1,CASSLAMTSGRASEQFF
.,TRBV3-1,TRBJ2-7,CASSQVGGRSEQYF
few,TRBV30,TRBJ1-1,CAWSDSNTEAFF
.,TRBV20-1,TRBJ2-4,CSANRGPAKNIQYF
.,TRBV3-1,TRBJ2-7,CASSHDMITYEQYF
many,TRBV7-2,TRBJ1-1,CASILMGQSIEAFF
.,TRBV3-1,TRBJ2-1,CASSQDIGLARANEQFF
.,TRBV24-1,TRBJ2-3,CATSDSPGRDTTPDTQYF
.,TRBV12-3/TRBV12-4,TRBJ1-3,CASSLVVGGSGNTIYF
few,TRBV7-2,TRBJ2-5,CASSLGRRVAGAGETQYF
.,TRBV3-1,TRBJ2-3,CASSLGTAASTDTQYF
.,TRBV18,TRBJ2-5,CASSPVPGQGETQYF
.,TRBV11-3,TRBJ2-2,CASSYGHGELFF
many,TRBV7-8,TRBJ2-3,CASSLKGDDTDTQYF
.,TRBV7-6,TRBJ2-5,CASRVRLAPKETQYF
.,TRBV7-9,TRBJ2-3,CASSPERAPPRGSQYF
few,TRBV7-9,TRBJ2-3,CASRRIEGTDTQYF
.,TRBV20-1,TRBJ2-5,CSASSLAGRQETQYF
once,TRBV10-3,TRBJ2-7,CAISESGSGRAEQYF
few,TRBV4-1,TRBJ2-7,CASSQYTGTSSEQYF
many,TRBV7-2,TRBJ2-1,CASSSIRLAGYNEQFF
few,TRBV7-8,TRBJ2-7,CASSQDTFSYEQYF
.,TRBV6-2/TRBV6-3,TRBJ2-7,CASKLGSGLSYEQYF
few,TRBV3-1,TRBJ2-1,CASSQDLGHEQFF
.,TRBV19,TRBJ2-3,CASRRTGPENTQYF
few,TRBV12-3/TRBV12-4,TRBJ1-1,CASSPILTGPTEAFF
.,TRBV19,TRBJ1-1,CASGGGLQNTEAFF
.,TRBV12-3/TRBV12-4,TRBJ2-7,CASSATGVEQYF